A single sample gave rise to the 19 T cell receptor beta chains below, sequenced in a study of identical twins. TCRdb re-called the 5' RACE reads through MiXCR, storing one row per CDR3 protein. The repertoire holds approximately 590,000 distinct CDR3 sequences, over 8.5% seen once, with 2.5% to 3.5% in the top ten. These sequences were also reported in another study, on yellow fever vaccine responses in identical twins.

The specimen sequenced was PBMCs. The source of these receptors is a woman younger than 35 in good health.

This clonotype was counted between two and nine times. The rearrangement joins TRBV7-2 to TRBJ2-7, with 7 bases lining up with TRBD1. V lost 1 base, J lost 6 bases, and 9 bases stayed unmatched. CDR3 length equals 15 residues. Germline V gene data show CDR1 as SGHTA and CDR2 as FQGNSA. CDR3 coding DNA: TGTGCCAGCAGCTTAGGCCATCGACAGGGTGGCGAGCAGTACTTC. Protein: CASSLGHRQGGEQYF.

This chain joins TRBV5-1 and TRBJ2-3, with 8 bases fitting TRBD2. V was clipped by 7 bases and J by 5 bases; unmatched bases: 9. Looked up from germline, CDR1 is SGHRS and CDR2 is YFSETQ. This CDR3 is built from 14 residues. CDR3 in amino acids: CASGPAGVVDTQYF. Written as DNA, the CDR3 is TGCGCCAGCGGGCCAGCGGGAGTTGTAGATACGCAGTATTTT. The full variable domain, completed using reference TRBV5-1 and TRBJ2-3, is KAGVTQTPRYLIKTRGQQVTLSCSPISGHRSVSWYQQTPGQGLQFLFEYFSETQRNKGNFPGRFSGRQFSNSRSEMNVSTLELGDSALYLCASGPAGVVDTQYFGPGTRLTVL.

This clonotype was seen many times. The chain joins TRBV27 to TRBJ2-3; D is uncertain. V was cut by 3 bases and J by 4 bases, with 8 bases left in between. The V gene's germline CDR1 is MNHEY and CDR2 SMNVEV (reference sequence). This CDR3 is built from 13 residues. CDR3 loop: CASSFLPADTQYF. The CDR3 coding sequence is TGTGCCAGCAGTTTCCTCCCCGCAGATACGCAGTATTTT.

This chain uses TRBV27 with TRBJ2-7; D is unclear. The germline gives CDR1 MNHEY, CDR2 SMNVEV (reference sequence). With 7 bases removed from V and 1 base from J, the gap between germline ends came to 11 bases. The CDR3 is made up of 13 amino acids. In nucleotides, the CDR3 is TGTGCCAGCACCGGGTACGGATCCTACGAGCAGTACTTC. This translates into CASTGYGSYEQYF.

This clonotype was seen only a few times. The CDR3 sequence: CSVEAGSGAEAFF. The CDR3 DNA is TGCAGCGTTGAAGCAGGTTCTGGCGCTGAAGCTTTCTTT. The chain employs TRBV29-1 and TRBJ1-1; D is unclear. The CDR3 loop spans 13 amino acids. The V and J ends lost 1 base and 6 bases respectively, with 12 bases between them. Germline V CDR1 and CDR2: SQVTM, ANQGSEA.

This clonotype was detected a few times. The chain carries TRBV20-1 and TRBJ2-2; the D gene is possibly TRBD2 (5 bases). V was shortened by 0 bases and J by 4 bases, with 9 bases between the two germline ends. Germline V CDR1 and CDR2: DFQATT, SNEGSKA (reference sequence). The CDR3 runs to 14 residues. The CDR3 region has the DNA TGCAGTGCTAGAGATTGGGAGACCACCGGGGAGCTGTTTTTT. This codes for CSARDWETTGELFF.

This rearrangement joins TRBV5-1 to TRBJ2-1; the match to TRBD1 covers 8 bases. CDR3 length equals 13 residues. Germline values: CDR1 SGHRS, CDR2 YFSETQ. V trimming: 4 bases; J trimming: 7 bases; junction bases outside the gene matches: 4. The CDR3 DNA is TGCGCCAGCAGCGTGGACAGGGTAAATGAGCAGTTCTTC. This sequence encodes CASSVDRVNEQFF. Combining the CDR3 with reference TRBV5-1 and TRBJ2-1 gives the whole variable domain KAGVTQTPRYLIKTRGQQVTLSCSPISGHRSVSWYQQTPGQGLQFLFEYFSETQRNKGNFPGRFSGRQFSNSRSEMNVSTLELGDSALYLCASSVDRVNEQFFGPGTRLTVL.

The genes are TRBV12-3 or TRBV12-4 and TRBJ2-7, with D possibly matching TRBD2 (6 bases). Deletions cut 7 bases from V and 2 bases from J, with 12 bases between. This CDR3 has 13 residues. The CDR3 loop reads CASTPGGAYEQYF. CDR3 DNA: TGTGCCAGCACCCCCGGAGGGGCCTACGAGCAGTACTTC.

The V gene is TRBV11-2, the J gene TRBJ2-4; weak D call: TRBD2 (5 bases). Germline-derived CDR1 and CDR2 are SGHAT and FQNNGV. The V gene lost 0 bases and the J gene lost 6 bases, with 15 bases spanning the gap. The length of the CDR3 is 16 residues. The CDR3 sequence: CASSLDVRGPANIQYF. For the CDR3, the DNA is TGTGCCAGCAGCTTAGATGTGAGAGGGCCTGCAAACATTCAGTACTTC. The full variable domain, in which reference TRBV11-2 and TRBJ2-4 provide the parts outside the CDR3, is EAGVAQSPRYKIIEKRQSVAFWCNPISGHATLYWYQQILGQGPKLLIQFQNNGVVDDSQLPKDRFSAERLKGVDSTLKIQPAKLEDSAVYLCASSLDVRGPANIQYFGAGTRLSVL.

CDR3 DNA sequence: TGTGCCAGCAGTGAAGCCCCGACAGTTACCCAGTACTTC. Translation: CASSEAPTVTQYF. The V and J genes are TRBV2 and TRBJ2-5; a weak D match, TRBD1 (5 bases). Looked up from germline, CDR1 is SNHLY and CDR2 is FYNNEI. Trimming stripped 0 bases from V and 8 bases from J, with 10 bases between. This CDR3 comprises 13 residues.

V is TRBV11-2 and J is TRBJ2-3; 8 nucleotides match TRBD2. This CDR3 is built from 16 residues. Trimming at V came to 8 bases and at J to 2 bases, leaving 12 bases not matched to a gene. Germline assignment: CDR1 SGHAT and CDR2 FQNNGV. Written as DNA, the CDR3 is TGTGCCAGCCGCAGACGGGAGGGCGGGGCCACAGATACGCAGTATTTT. Its protein product is CASRRREGGATDTQYF. Based on the CDR3 plus reference TRBV11-2 and TRBJ2-3, the full variable domain is EAGVAQSPRYKIIEKRQSVAFWCNPISGHATLYWYQQILGQGPKLLIQFQNNGVVDDSQLPKDRFSAERLKGVDSTLKIQPAKLEDSAVYLCASRRREGGATDTQYFGPGTRLTVL.

This clonotype was counted a few times. The V call is TRBV7-3, the J call TRBJ2-3; D gene uncertain. This CDR3 contains 13 residues. V lost 3 bases to trimming and J lost 6 bases, with 10 bases between them. Germline-derived CDR1 and CDR2 are SGHTA and FQGTGA. The CDR3, as DNA: TGTGCCAGCAGCTTTCTAGGAGAGGATACGCAGTATTTT. Amino acid sequence: CASSFLGEDTQYF.

The V gene is TRBV4-3, the J gene TRBJ2-1; D uncertain. The CDR3 loop spans 14 amino acids. Trimming took off 0 bases at V and 6 bases at J, with 9 bases between the two ends. Germline CDR1 is LGHNA and CDR2 is YSLEER. The CDR3 bases are TGCGCCAGCAGCCAAGATATCGGCCGCAATGAGCAGTTCTTC. It yields the protein CASSQDIGRNEQFF.

This clonotype was seen many times. The rearrangement joins TRBV29-1 to TRBJ2-1; no firm D call. CDR1 and CDR2 from the germline V gene are SQVTM and ANQGSEA. The CDR3 spans 15 residues. The V and J ends lost 4 bases and 5 bases respectively, with 18 bases between them. In DNA, the CDR3 is TGCAGCGTTGTGAACCCCGCTAGGTTCCACAATGAGCAGTTCTTC. Translated, it gives CSVVNPARFHNEQFF.

This clonotype showed up many times. The chain combines TRBV4-1 with TRBJ2-5; tentatively, D is TRBD1 or TRBD2 (6 bases each). Germline CDR1 is MGHRA and CDR2 is YSYEKL. V was shortened by 5 bases and J by 4 bases, with 17 bases between the two germline ends. The CDR3 is 15 residues long. CDR3 amino acids: CASSDRRGEGETQYF. DNA of the CDR3: TGCGCCAGCAGCGACAGGCGGGGCGAGGGAGAGACCCAGTACTTC.

A few counts support this clonotype. The chain recombines TRBV5-1 with TRBJ2-7; perhaps TRBD1 as D (6 bases). Trimming removed 4 bases from V and 0 bases from J, with 17 bases in between. The CDR3 sequence is 16 residues long. CDR1 and CDR2 (germline): SGHRS, YFSETQ. The CDR3 region has the DNA TGCGCCAGCAGCCTGCAGTTTACAGGGCCCTCCTACGAGCAGTACTTC. It translates to CASSLQFTGPSYEQYF.

This clonotype has only a few counts. V gene TRBV9 combines with J gene TRBJ1-3; D remains unclear. V lost 2 bases and J lost 8, with 17 bases in between. The CDR3 loop spans 15 amino acids. Germline V CDR1 and CDR2: SGDLS, YYNGEE. Here the CDR3 reads CASSVSGSWSDTIYF. In nucleotides, the CDR3 is TGTGCCAGCAGCGTTTCAGGCAGTTGGTCGGACACCATATATTTT.

This clonotype was counted a few times. J is TRBJ2-7 and V is TRBV11-2; D is ambiguous. Trimming left V 4 bases short and J 0 bases short, with 16 bases between. CDR1 is SGHAT, CDR2 FQNNGV, per germline. This CDR3 has 16 residues. This CDR3 is CASSSRTLRSSYEQYF. CDR3 nucleotides: TGTGCCAGCAGCTCCCGGACCCTCCGAAGCTCCTACGAGCAGTACTTC.

This clonotype was counted a few times. This chain links TRBV5-1 with TRBJ2-3, with D uncertain. The V gene lost 6 bases and the J gene lost 6 bases, with 17 bases spanning the gap. The CDR3 contains 14 residues. Germline V lookup: CDR1 SGHRS, CDR2 YFSETQ. The CDR3, as DNA: TGCGCCAGCACCCCCCAGGCACCTGGGGATACGCAGTATTTT. Its translation is CASTPQAPGDTQYF.